The entry that follows covers one TCR beta chain sequence. Data came from immunoSEQ multiplex PCR; TCRdb stores just in-frame clones and leaves some out. The table has over 100,000 clones, more than 85% seen once. These data come from a study of blood T cell repertoires in COVID-19. Study summary: Nucleic acid was either cDNA or gDNA, and it came from T cells, B-cell-depleted T cells, or PBMCs.

This CDR3 has 15 amino acids. Per germline, CDR1 SQVTM and CDR2 ANQGSEA. V was trimmed by 4 bases and J by 3 bases, leaving 18 bases between them. Sequenced input: peripheral blood. This TCR derives from a human donor with acute or convalescent COVID-19. The donor label of this sample is uncertain. The chain joins TRBV29-1 to TRBJ1-2; tentative D call: TRBD1 (6 bases). CDR3 loop: CSVVPLVEGDYGYTF. The CDR3 bases are TGCAGCGTTGTGCCCCTTGTCGAGGGGGACTATGGCTACACCTTC.